These T cell receptor beta chains were read from a single sample in a study of T-cell reconstitution after alpha-beta-depleted transplantation in children. TCRdb reprocessed the PCR reads via MiXCR and lists one record per CDR3 protein. The repertoire holds 450,000 to 600,000 distinct CDR3 sequences, with 10% to 15% as singletons. The material was PBMCs, mostly from graft donor cells, obtained 360 days after TCRalphabeta/CD19-depleted stem cell transplant. These receptors came from a male patient younger than 18 who had a stem cell transplant for acute myeloid leukemia, so the T cells may come from the graft donor. CDR3s include the opening cysteine and the closing phenylalanine or tryptophan. D genes are given only for firm matches. Size is stated for part of the rows, as once, few or many counts, or as a class when the clone is expanded.

d_gene	j_gene	abundance	v_gene	CDR3aa	CDR3nt
-	TRBJ2-3	few	TRBV7-2	CASSSRRTDTQYF	TGTGCCAGCAGCTCCCGCCGCACAGATACGCAGTATTTT
TRBD2	TRBJ2-3	many	TRBV7-2	CASSLGLLTQYF	TGTGCCAGCAGCCTGGGACTACTGACGCAGTATTTT
-	TRBJ2-3	-	TRBV18	CASSPQGFSFTDTQYF	TGTGCCAGCTCACCACAGGGATTTAGCTTCACAGATACGCAGTATTTT
-	TRBJ2-7	-	TRBV27	CASRPPLERVGEQYF	TGTGCCAGCAGACCCCCCTTAGAGCGGGTTGGTGAGCAGTACTTC
-	TRBJ2-6	-	TRBV5-1	CASSLGTSGANVLTF	TGCGCCAGCAGCCTCGGAACCTCTGGGGCCAACGTCCTGACTTTC
-	TRBJ1-1	-	TRBV7-2	CASSLAGGRGTEAFF	TGTGCCAGCAGCTTAGCGGGGGGGCGTGGCACTGAAGCTTTCTTT
TRBD2	TRBJ2-2	few	TRBV10-3	CAISENGAGGPFANTGELFF	TGTGCCATCAGTGAGAACGGGGCGGGAGGACCGTTCGCGAACACCGGGGAGCTGTTTTTT
-	TRBJ2-5	few	TRBV15	CATSRYSSTYQETQYF	TGTGCCACCAGCAGGTATTCATCGACTTACCAAGAGACCCAGTACTTC
TRBD1	TRBJ2-2	few	TRBV4-3	CASSHRQGTTTGELFF	TGCGCCAGCAGCCACCGACAGGGTACGACCACCGGGGAGCTGTTTTTT
TRBD2	TRBJ2-1	-	TRBV20-1	CSAISGSRDEQFF	TGCAGTGCTATTAGCGGGAGTAGGGATGAGCAGTTCTTC
TRBD2	TRBJ2-6	few	TRBV27	CASSPAGERTNVLTF	TGTGCCAGCAGTCCGGCGGGGGAGAGGACCAACGTCCTGACTTTC
-	TRBJ2-7	few	TRBV3-1	CASSQRQGLYEQYF	TGTGCCAGCAGCCAGAGGCAGGGGCTCTACGAGCAGTACTTC
TRBD2	TRBJ2-5	few	TRBV5-1	CASKRGETQYF	TGCGCCAGCAAGCGGGGGGAGACCCAGTACTTC
TRBD1	TRBJ1-2	-	TRBV6-5	CASSTEGARVYGYTF	TGTGCCAGCAGTACCGAGGGGGCGCGGGTCTATGGCTACACCTTC
TRBD1	TRBJ2-3	-	TRBV20-1	CSASRIGGDRGRNTQYF	TGCAGTGCTAGTCGTATAGGAGGGGACAGGGGGCGAAATACGCAGTATTTT
-	TRBJ1-1	many	TRBV27	CASSPLFGTRSTEAFF	TGTGCCAGCAGCCCGCTATTCGGGACCAGAAGCACTGAAGCTTTCTTT
-	TRBJ2-7	-	TRBV21-1	CASSRRRDITYEQYF	TGTGCCAGCAGCCGGAGGCGGGACATTACCTACGAGCAGTACTTC
-	TRBJ2-1	few	TRBV19	CASMRTVGSSYNEQFF	TGTGCCAGTATGAGAACGGTGGGTTCGTCCTACAATGAGCAGTTCTTC
-	TRBJ1-3	few	TRBV27	CASSLTRAGVPSGNTIYF	TGTGCCAGCAGTTTAACTCGCGCGGGAGTACCCTCTGGAAACACCATATATTTT
-	TRBJ2-3	few	TRBV12-3/TRBV12-4	CGDGTQYF	TGTGGGGACGGTACGCAGTATTTT
-	TRBJ1-5	-	TRBV28	CASMSRYSNQPQHF	TGTGCCAGCATGTCCCGTTATAGCAATCAGCCCCAGCATTTT
TRBD2	TRBJ2-7	-	TRBV5-5	CASSLEAGKLYEQYF	TGTGCCAGCAGCTTGGAAGCGGGAAAGCTCTACGAGCAGTACTTC
TRBD2	TRBJ2-1	-	TRBV29-1	CGGASGTDSYNEQFF	TGCGGGGGGGCTAGCGGGACGGACTCCTACAATGAGCAGTTCTTC
TRBD2	TRBJ2-3	few	TRBV9	CASSASLAGGGDTQYF	TGTGCCAGCAGCGCGTCACTAGCGGGAGGCGGGGATACGCAGTATTTT
-	TRBJ1-1	-	TRBV4-3	CASSQESVSSNTEAFF	TGCGCCAGCAGCCAAGAATCAGTCAGTTCGAACACTGAAGCTTTCTTT
-	TRBJ2-6	-	TRBV20-1	CSARVVPPGANVLTF	TGCAGTGCTAGGGTGGTCCCCCCTGGGGCCAACGTCCTGACTTTC
TRBD1	TRBJ2-1	many	TRBV24-1	CATSDRRGDRGLNEQFF	TGTGCCACCAGTGACCGTCGAGGGGACAGGGGCCTCAATGAGCAGTTCTTC
TRBD1	TRBJ1-5	few	TRBV27	CASSFRGGYSNQPQHF	TGTGCCAGCAGTTTCAGGGGGGGATATAGCAATCAGCCCCAGCATTTT
-	TRBJ1-1	few	TRBV29-1	CSVALLSGDAEAFF	TGCAGCGTTGCTCTTCTTTCAGGGGACGCTGAAGCTTTCTTT
-	TRBJ2-3	few	TRBV7-3	CASSEGHTQYF	TGTGCCAGCAGTGAAGGGCATACGCAGTATTTT
TRBD2	TRBJ2-1	-	TRBV15	CATSRQPGLVTHEQFF	TGTGCCACCAGCAGACAACCGGGACTAGTTACACATGAGCAGTTCTTC
-	TRBJ2-3	-	TRBV9	CASSARGPSGTDTQYF	TGTGCCAGCAGCGCGAGGGGCCCATCGGGCACAGATACGCAGTATTTT
TRBD2	TRBJ2-3	few	TRBV7-3	CASSLIPSGRGPTDTQYF	TGTGCCAGCAGCTTAATCCCTAGCGGGAGGGGCCCGACAGATACGCAGTATTTT
TRBD2	TRBJ2-5	few	TRBV4-2	CASSQPLAGGMQETQYF	TGTGCCAGCAGCCAACCCCTAGCGGGAGGGATGCAAGAGACCCAGTACTTC
TRBD2	TRBJ2-3	-	TRBV7-3	CGQKRGEQTTLRTDTQYF	TGTGGCCAAAAGCGGGGGGAACAGACCACCCTACGCACAGATACGCAGTATTTT
-	TRBJ2-5	many	TRBV5-1	CASSLDKETQYF	TGCGCCAGCAGCTTGGACAAGGAGACCCAGTACTTC
TRBD2	TRBJ2-1	few	TRBV20-1	CSARDFASGAYNEQFF	TGCAGTGCTAGAGATTTTGCTAGCGGGGCCTACAATGAGCAGTTCTTC
TRBD2	TRBJ2-1	few	TRBV7-3	CASSLTGTSGASRQFF	TGTGCCAGCAGCTTAACCGGGACTAGCGGGGCGAGCCGCCAGTTCTTC
-	TRBJ2-7	-	TRBV7-2	CASSLGYSLTYEQYF	TGTGCCAGCAGCTTAGGGTATTCGCTAACCTACGAGCAGTACTTC
TRBD2	TRBJ2-3	once	TRBV4-2	CASSPWPGLAGVWDTQYF	TGTGCCAGCAGCCCATGGCCCGGACTAGCGGGAGTGTGGGATACGCAGTATTTT
TRBD2	TRBJ2-7	-	TRBV4-2	CASSQEGLTSPYEQYF	TGTGCCAGCAGCCAAGAGGGGCTGACTAGCCCCTACGAGCAGTACTTC
TRBD1	TRBJ1-2	few	TRBV29-1	CSVAPGTATGYTF	TGCAGCGTGGCTCCCGGGACAGCCACCGGCTACACCTTC
TRBD1	TRBJ2-5	-	TRBV28	CASSLLGQGKAQYF	TGTGCCAGCAGTCTCCTGGGACAGGGGAAGGCCCAGTACTTC
TRBD2	TRBJ2-5	once	TRBV7-3	CASSLLSGLAGGPQETQYF	TGTGCCAGCAGCTTGCTGTCGGGACTAGCGGGAGGGCCTCAAGAGACCCAGTACTTC
-	TRBJ2-5	many	TRBV7-9	CAVQQQETQYF	TGTGCCGTACAGCAGCAAGAGACCCAGTACTTC
-	TRBJ2-6	few	TRBV15	CATSRVGNPGANVLTF	TGTGCCACCAGCAGAGTGGGAAACCCTGGGGCCAACGTCCTGACTTTC
-	TRBJ2-3	-	TRBV20-1	CSSSPPVTDTQYF	TGCAGCTCCTCCCCGCCGGTCACAGATACGCAGTATTTT
TRBD1	TRBJ2-2	few	TRBV2	CARQGAENTGELFF	TGTGCCAGACAGGGGGCGGAGAACACCGGGGAGCTGTTTTTT
-	TRBJ2-7	once	TRBV28	CASSLAQAPDEQYF	TGTGCCAGCAGTTTGGCACAGGCACCGGACGAGCAGTACTTC
-	TRBJ2-7	-	TRBV29-1	CSVGDLAEQYF	TGCAGCGTTGGGGACCTGGCCGAGCAGTACTTC
-	TRBJ2-7	-	TRBV4-3	CASSQEDGDYEQYF	TGCGCCAGCAGCCAAGAGGACGGAGACTACGAGCAGTACTTC
-	TRBJ2-1	-	TRBV24-1	CATSDFGGLFSYNEQFF	TGTGCCACCAGTGATTTTGGGGGACTTTTCTCCTACAATGAGCAGTTCTTC